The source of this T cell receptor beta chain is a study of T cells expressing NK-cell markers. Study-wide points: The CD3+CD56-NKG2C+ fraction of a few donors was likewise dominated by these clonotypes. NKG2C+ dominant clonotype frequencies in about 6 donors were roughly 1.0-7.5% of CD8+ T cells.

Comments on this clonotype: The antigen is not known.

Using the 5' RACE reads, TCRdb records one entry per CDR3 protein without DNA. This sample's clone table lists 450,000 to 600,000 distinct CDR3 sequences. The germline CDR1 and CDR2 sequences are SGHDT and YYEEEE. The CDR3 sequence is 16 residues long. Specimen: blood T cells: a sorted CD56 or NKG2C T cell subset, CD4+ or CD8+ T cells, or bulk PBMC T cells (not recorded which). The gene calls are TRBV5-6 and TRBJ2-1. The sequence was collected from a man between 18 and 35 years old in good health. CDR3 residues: CASSLATSNNYNEQFF.